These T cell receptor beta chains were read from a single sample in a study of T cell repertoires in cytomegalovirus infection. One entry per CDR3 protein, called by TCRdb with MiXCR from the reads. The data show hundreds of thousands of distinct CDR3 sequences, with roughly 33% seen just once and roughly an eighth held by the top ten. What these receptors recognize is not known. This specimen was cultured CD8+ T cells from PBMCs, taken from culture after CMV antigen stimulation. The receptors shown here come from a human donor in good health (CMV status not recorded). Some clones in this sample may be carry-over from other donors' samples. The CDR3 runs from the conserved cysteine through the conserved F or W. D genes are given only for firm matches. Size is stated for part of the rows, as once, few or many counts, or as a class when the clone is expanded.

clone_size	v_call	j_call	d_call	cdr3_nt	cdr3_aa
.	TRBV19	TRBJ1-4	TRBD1	TGTGCCAGTAGCCATCCGGGACAGGGGGAAAAACTGTTTTTT	CASSHPGQGEKLFF
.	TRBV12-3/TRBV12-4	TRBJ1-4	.	TGTGCCAGCAGCAGAGACCCCAGGGGACCGGGTAATGAAAAACTGTTTTTT	CASSRDPRGPGNEKLFF
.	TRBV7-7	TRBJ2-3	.	TGTGCTAGCAGCTTAGGATCCGATAGCACAGATACGCAGTATTTT	CASSLGSDSTDTQYF
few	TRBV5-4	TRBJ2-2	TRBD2	TGTGCCAGCAGTCCCGGACTAGCGGGGGTCCCAGGCGGGGAGCTGTTTTTT	CASSPGLAGVPGGELFF
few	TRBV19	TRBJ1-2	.	TGTGCCACCACGGACTGGAGCGGCTACACCTTC	CATTDWSGYTF
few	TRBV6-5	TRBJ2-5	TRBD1	TGTGCCAGCAGTGGACAGGGGAAAGGCGGAGAGACCCAGTACTTC	CASSGQGKGGETQYF
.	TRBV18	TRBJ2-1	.	TGTGCCAGCTCACCACCGTCAGGGAGTGAGCAGTTCTTC	CASSPPSGSEQFF
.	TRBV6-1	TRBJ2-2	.	TGTGCCAGCAGTGAACGGCGAACGAACACCGGGGAGCTGTTTTTT	CASSERRTNTGELFF
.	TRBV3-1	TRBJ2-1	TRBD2	TGTGCCAGCAGCCAAGGGAGCGGGGGGAGGTACAATGAGCAGTTCTTC	CASSQGSGGRYNEQFF
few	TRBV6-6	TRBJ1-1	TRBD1	TGTGCCAGCAGCATTGCACAGGGGGCCGACACTGAAGCTTTCTTT	CASSIAQGADTEAFF
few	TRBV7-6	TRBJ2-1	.	TGTGCCAGCAGCCCCCGGGGTCAACAGGAGTACAATGAGCAGTTCTTC	CASSPRGQQEYNEQFF
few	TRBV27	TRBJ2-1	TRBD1	TGTGCCAGCAGTTTACCGGGACAGGGCCGCATCGATGAGCAGTTCTTC	CASSLPGQGRIDEQFF
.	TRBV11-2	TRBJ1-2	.	TGTGCCAGCAGCCAGCCGGGCGGGGCCGGCGCGGACTACACCTTC	CASSQPGGAGADYTF
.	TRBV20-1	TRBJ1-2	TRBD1	TGCAGTGCTCCACAGGGGGGGGACTATGGCTACACCTTC	CSAPQGGDYGYTF
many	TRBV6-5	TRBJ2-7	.	TGTGCCAGCCTCCACCGGCAGGGCCGATCCTACGAGCAGTACTTC	CASLHRQGRSYEQYF